This TCR beta chain appears in the sequencing data of a study of HIV-infected patients and healthy controls. Germline V gives CDR1 PRHDT, CDR2 FYEKMQ (reference sequence). The CDR3 has 15 amino acids. Trimming removed 0 bases from V and 3 bases from J; junction bases left unmatched: 3. No cell fractionation was done, so the repertoire covers all unsorted peripheral blood T cells. Broader study findings: The seeming recovery of the Gini index after therapy in HIV-infected patients vanished in size-matched data. Comparisons were complicated because patients and controls had unequal numbers of distinct sequences.

Reverse transcription used around 480 ng RNA and constant-region primers for alpha and beta. Alpha and beta chain libraries were made separately by chain-specific third strand synthesis with multiplexing indices. TCRdb reprocessed the 5' RACE reads via MiXCR and lists one record per CDR3 protein. The table includes more than 15,000 distinct CDR3 sequences, approximately 9.1% detected once. Turning to this clonotype: Its antigen is not identified.

The genes are TRBV13 and TRBJ2-7, with 9 bases matching TRBD1. The origin of this receptor is an adult in good health. The sample consisted of blood. CDR3 protein: CASSLGGDRVYEQYF. The DNA of the CDR3 is TGTGCCAGCAGCTTAGGCGGGGACAGGGTCTACGAGCAGTACTTC. Looking up the rest from reference TRBV13 and TRBJ2-7 gives the full variable domain: AAGVIQSPRHLIKEKRETATLKCYPIPRHDTVYWYQQGPGQDPQFLISFYEKMQSDKGSIPDRFSAQQFSDYHSELNMSSLELGDSALYFCASSLGGDRVYEQYFGPGTRLTVT.